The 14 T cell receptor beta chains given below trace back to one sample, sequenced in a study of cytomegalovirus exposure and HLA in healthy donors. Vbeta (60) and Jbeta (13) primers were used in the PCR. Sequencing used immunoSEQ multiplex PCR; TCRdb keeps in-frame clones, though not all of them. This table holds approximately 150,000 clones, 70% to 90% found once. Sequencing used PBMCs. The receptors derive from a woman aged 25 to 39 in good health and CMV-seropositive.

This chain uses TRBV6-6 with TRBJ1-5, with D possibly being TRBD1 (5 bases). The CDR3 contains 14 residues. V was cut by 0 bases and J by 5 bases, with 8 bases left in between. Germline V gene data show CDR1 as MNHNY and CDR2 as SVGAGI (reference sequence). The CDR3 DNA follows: TGTGCCAGCAGTTACTCGCAGGGATATCAGCCCCAGCATTTT. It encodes CASSYSQGYQPQHF.

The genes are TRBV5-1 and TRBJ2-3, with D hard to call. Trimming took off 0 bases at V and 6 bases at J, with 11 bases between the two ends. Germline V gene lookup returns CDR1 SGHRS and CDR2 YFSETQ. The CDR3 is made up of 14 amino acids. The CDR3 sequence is CASSLERPSDTQYF. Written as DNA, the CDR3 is TGCGCCAGCAGCTTGGAGCGTCCCTCGGATACGCAGTATTTT.

The CDR3 nucleotides read TGTGCCAGCACCCGGACACATAACACTGAAGCTTTCTTT. Translated: CASTRTHNTEAFF. The chain joins TRBV2 to TRBJ1-1, with D possibly being TRBD1 (5 bases). Trimming removed 7 bases from V and 2 bases from J, with 11 bases in between. CDR1 SNHLY and CDR2 FYNNEI come from the germline V gene. The CDR3 consists of 13 residues.

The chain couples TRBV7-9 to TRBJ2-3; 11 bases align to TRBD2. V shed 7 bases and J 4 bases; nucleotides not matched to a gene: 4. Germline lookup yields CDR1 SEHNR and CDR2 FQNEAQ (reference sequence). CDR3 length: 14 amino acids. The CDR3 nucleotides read TGTGCCAGCATGGGGACTAGCGGACCAGATACGCAGTATTTT. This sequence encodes CASMGTSGPDTQYF.

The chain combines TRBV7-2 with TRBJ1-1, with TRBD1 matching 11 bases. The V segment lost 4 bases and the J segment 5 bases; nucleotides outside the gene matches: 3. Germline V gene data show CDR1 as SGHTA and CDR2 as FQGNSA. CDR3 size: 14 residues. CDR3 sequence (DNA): TGTGCCAGCAGCTCGGACAGGGGGCGGACTGAAGCTTTCTTT. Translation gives CASSSDRGRTEAFF.

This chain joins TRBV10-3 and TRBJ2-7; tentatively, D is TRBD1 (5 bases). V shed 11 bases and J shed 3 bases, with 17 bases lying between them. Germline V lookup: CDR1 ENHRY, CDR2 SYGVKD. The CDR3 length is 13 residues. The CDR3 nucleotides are TGTGCCTCACAGTTGGACACTCTCTACGAGCAGTACTTC. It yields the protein CASQLDTLYEQYF.

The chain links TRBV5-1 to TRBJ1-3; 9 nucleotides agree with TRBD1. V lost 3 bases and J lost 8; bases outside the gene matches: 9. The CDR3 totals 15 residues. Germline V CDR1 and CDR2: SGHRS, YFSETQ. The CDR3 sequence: CASSWGTGLSDTIYF. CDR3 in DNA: TGCGCCAGCAGCTGGGGGACAGGGCTGTCGGACACCATATATTTT.

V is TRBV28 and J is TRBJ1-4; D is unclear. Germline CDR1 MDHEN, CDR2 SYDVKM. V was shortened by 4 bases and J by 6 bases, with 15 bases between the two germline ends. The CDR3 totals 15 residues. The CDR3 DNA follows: TGTGCCAGCAGTTCCCCCGGGAGGAGGTATGAAAAACTGTTTTTT. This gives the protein CASSSPGRRYEKLFF.

CDR3 amino acids: CASSLGPNGANVLTF. In DNA form, the CDR3 reads TGTGCCAGCAGCTTGGGGCCCAACGGGGCCAACGTCCTGACTTTC. This chain joins TRBV5-6 and TRBJ2-6, with D hard to call. From germline, CDR1 is SGHDT and CDR2 YYEEEE. V was pared by 0 bases and J by 4 bases, with 8 bases between. This CDR3 contains 15 residues.

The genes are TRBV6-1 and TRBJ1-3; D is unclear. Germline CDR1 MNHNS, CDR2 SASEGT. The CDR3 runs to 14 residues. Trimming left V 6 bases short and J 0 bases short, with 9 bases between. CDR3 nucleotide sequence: TGTGCCAGCAGCACCGGGAACTCTGGAAACACCATATATTTT. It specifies CASSTGNSGNTIYF.

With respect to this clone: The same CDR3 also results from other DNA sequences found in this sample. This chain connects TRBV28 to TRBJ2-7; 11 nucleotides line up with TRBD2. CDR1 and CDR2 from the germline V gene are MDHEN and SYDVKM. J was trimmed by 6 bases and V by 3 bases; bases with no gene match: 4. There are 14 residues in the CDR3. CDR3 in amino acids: CASSLGLAGGEQYF. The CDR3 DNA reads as TGTGCCAGCAGTTTGGGGCTAGCGGGGGGCGAGCAGTACTTC. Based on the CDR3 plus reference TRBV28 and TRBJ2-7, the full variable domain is DVKVTQSSRYLVKRTGEKVFLECVQDMDHENMFWYRQDPGLGLRLIYFSYDVKMKEKGDIPEGYSVSREKKERFSLILESASTNQTSMYLCASSLGLAGGEQYFGPGTRLTVT.

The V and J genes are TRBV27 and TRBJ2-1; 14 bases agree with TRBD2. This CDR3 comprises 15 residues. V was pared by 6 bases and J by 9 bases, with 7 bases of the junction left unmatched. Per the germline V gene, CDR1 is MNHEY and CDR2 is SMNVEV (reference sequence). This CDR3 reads CASSQTSGGAREQFF. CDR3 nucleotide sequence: TGTGCCAGCAGCCAGACTAGCGGGGGGGCCCGTGAGCAGTTCTTC.

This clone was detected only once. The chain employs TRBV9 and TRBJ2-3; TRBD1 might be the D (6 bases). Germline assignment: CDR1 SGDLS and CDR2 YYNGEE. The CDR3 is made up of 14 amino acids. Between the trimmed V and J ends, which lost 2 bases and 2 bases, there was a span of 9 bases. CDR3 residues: CASSVTGFTDTQYF. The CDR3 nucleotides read TGTGCCAGCAGCGTCACAGGGTTCACAGATACGCAGTATTTT. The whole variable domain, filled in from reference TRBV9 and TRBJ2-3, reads DSGVTQTPKHLITATGQRVTLRCSPRSGDLSVYWYQQSLDQGLQFLIQYYNGEERAKGNILERFSAQQFPDLHSELNLSSLELGDSALYFCASSVTGFTDTQYFGPGTRLTVL.

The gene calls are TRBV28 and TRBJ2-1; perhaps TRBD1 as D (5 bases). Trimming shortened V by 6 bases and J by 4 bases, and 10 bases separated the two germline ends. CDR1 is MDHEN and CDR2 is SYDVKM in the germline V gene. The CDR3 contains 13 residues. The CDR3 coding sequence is TGTGCCAGCAGACTCCCAGGGTACAATGAGCAGTTCTTC. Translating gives CASRLPGYNEQFF.